This T cell receptor beta chain was recovered during a study of early stage breast cancer tumors. Trimming removed 3 bases from V and 4 bases from J, with 13 bases in between. The CDR3 is 14 amino acids. The germline gives CDR1 GTSNPN, CDR2 SVGIG (reference sequence). Clones were sequenced by immunoSEQ multiplex PCR, and TCRdb holds only the in-frame ones, with some missing. The sample carries some 70,000 clones, roughly three quarters recorded once. The sample taken for sequencing was blood. The receptor was derived from a person in their sixties with breast cancer. The chain carries TRBV30 and TRBJ2-1; D may be TRBD1 (6 bases). The CDR3 spells CAWRGAGRYNEQFF. CDR3 DNA: TGTGCCTGGAGGGGGGCCGGTAGGTACAATGAGCAGTTCTTC.